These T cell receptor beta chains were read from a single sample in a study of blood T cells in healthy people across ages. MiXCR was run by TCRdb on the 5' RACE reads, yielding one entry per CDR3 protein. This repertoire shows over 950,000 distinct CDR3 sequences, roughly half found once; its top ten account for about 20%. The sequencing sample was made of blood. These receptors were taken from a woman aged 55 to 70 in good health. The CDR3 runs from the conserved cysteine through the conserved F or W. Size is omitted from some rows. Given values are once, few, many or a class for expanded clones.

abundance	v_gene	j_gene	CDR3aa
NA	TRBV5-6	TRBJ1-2	CASSLYETYGYTF
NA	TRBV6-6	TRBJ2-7	CASSYPGQNYEQYF
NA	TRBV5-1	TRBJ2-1	CASSLERLAGRNEQFF
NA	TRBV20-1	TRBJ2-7	CSARDEMDTAYEQYF
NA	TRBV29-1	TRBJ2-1	CSVEGTANTEQFF
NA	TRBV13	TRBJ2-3	CASSNEGLAGGTDTQYF
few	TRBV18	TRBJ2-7	CASSPLGHEQYF
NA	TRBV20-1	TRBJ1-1	CSATQGANTEAFF
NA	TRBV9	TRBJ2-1	CASSAARPVMQQFF
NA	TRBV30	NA	CAWKASGRNEQYF
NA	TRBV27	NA	CASRAGPTLEQYF
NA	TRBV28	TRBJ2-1	CASNLDSFEQFF
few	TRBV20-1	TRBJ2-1	CSAREVAGGDEQFF
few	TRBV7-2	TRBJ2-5	CASSLRLAGGWVDQETQYF
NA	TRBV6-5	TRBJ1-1	CASSRTGRVTFF
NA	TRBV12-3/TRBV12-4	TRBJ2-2	CASQGQLNGELFF
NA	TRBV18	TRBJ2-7	CASSSLAREQYF
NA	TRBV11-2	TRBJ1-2	CASSPRAGGIYGYTF
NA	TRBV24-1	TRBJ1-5	CATGGPGPQHF
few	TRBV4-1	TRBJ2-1	CASSQDPWEFANEQFF
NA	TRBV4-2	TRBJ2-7	CASSAGTLGYEQYF
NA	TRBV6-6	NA	CASSDGGQETQYF
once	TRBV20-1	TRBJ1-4	CSAPTGGYGKLFF
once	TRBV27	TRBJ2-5	CASGIPGTSKWKQETQYF
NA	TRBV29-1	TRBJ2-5	CSFPGQKETQYF
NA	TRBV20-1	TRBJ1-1	CSASLRGLNTEAFF